Shown below are 29 T cell receptor beta chains from a single sample sequenced in a study of blood T cell repertoires in COVID-19. TCRdb's table, derived via immunoSEQ multiplex PCR, lists solely in-frame clones and lacks some. The sample gives about 400,000 clones, roughly 90% of which show up once; about 1.7% is in the top ten. Sequenced: PBMCs or T cells enriched from blood (not recorded which). All receptors derive from a woman aged 25 to 39 who had recovered from COVID-19.

This clone was counted only a few times. The chain recombines TRBV7-4 with TRBJ2-5; 10 nucleotides align to TRBD1. This CDR3 is 14 amino acids long. Per the germline V gene, CDR1 is SGHVT and CDR2 is SQSDAQ. V was pared by 5 bases and J by 1 base, with 1 base of the junction left unmatched. The CDR3 reads CASSRTGGQETQYF. CDR3 DNA sequence: TGTGCCAGCAGCCGGACAGGGGGCCAAGAGACCCAGTACTTC.

The V and J genes are TRBV20-1 and TRBJ1-1; no reliable D call. Per the germline V gene, CDR1 is DFQATT and CDR2 is SNEGSKA (reference sequence). V was shortened by 1 base and J by 9 bases, with 9 bases between the two germline ends. This CDR3 has 11 residues. CDR3 sequence (DNA): TGCAGTGCTAGAGCAGAATCCCAAGCTTTCTTT. Residues: CSARAESQAFF.

The rearrangement uses TRBV7-9 and TRBJ2-2, with D maybe TRBD2 (6 bases). V was cut by 7 bases and J by 2 bases, with 11 bases left in between. Germline V CDR1 and CDR2: SEHNR, FQNEAQ (reference sequence). The CDR3 loop spans 14 amino acids. The CDR3 nucleotides are TGTGCCAGCAACCAACTAGCAAACACCGGGGAGCTGTTTTTT. Translating it yields CASNQLANTGELFF.

The chain links TRBV9 to TRBJ1-1; D is undetermined. The CDR3 sequence is 12 residues long. Germline assignment: CDR1 SGDLS and CDR2 YYNGEE. Trimming removed 3 bases from V and 1 base from J, with 4 bases in between. CDR3 nucleotide sequence: TGTGCCAGCAGCGGACAGAACACTGAAGCTTTCTTT. It yields the protein CASSGQNTEAFF.

This clone was seen only once. This rearrangement joins TRBV28 to TRBJ1-4; 7 positions agree with TRBD1. Trimming cost V 4 bases and J 8 bases; bases outside gene matches: 10. Looked up from germline, CDR1 is MDHEN and CDR2 is SYDVKM. This CDR3 region has 15 residues. CDR3 sequence reads: CASSSRQGLGEKLFF. The CDR3 DNA follows: TGTGCCAGCAGTTCCCGACAGGGATTGGGGGAAAAACTGTTTTTT.

This clone appeared once. The rearrangement uses TRBV3-1 (or the pseudogene TRBV3-2) and TRBJ2-7; weak D call: TRBD2 (7 bases). V lost 8 bases and J lost 2, with 16 bases in between. There are 14 residues in the CDR3. The germline V gene encodes CDR1 LGHDT and CDR2 YNNKEL (reference sequence). This CDR3 is CASGRGGLTYEQYF. CDR3 sequence (DNA): TGTGCCAGCGGTAGGGGGGGATTAACCTACGAGCAGTACTTC.

The chain has TRBV21-1 and TRBJ1-5; TRBD1, the table's D call, lacks a check against the DNA. TRBV21-1 constitutes a pseudogene. This CDR3 region has 16 residues. CDR3 coding DNA: TGTGCCAGCAGCAAAGTTTTCAGGTATAGCAATCAGCCCCAGCATTTT. This gives the protein CASSKVFRYSNQPQHF.

The chain recombines TRBV7-8 with TRBJ2-7; weak D call: TRBD1 (6 bases). The V and J ends lost 7 bases and 0 bases respectively, with 16 bases between them. Per germline, CDR1 SGHVS and CDR2 FQNEAQ. The CDR3 contains 15 residues. CDR3 coding DNA: TGTGCCAGCACCCGACATCAGGGGCCCTCCTACGAGCAGTACTTC. It yields the protein CASTRHQGPSYEQYF. The entire variable domain, with the rest obtained from reference TRBV7-8 and TRBJ2-7, is as follows: GAGVSQSPRYKVAKRGQDVALRCDPISGHVSLFWYQQALGQGPEFLTYFQNEAQLDKSGLPSDRFFAERPEGSVSTLKIQRTQQEDSAVYLCASTRHQGPSYEQYFGPGTRLTVT.

V gene TRBV5-1 combines with J gene TRBJ2-5; 11 nucleotides align to TRBD2. The CDR3 is made up of 18 amino acids. Per germline, CDR1 SGHRS and CDR2 YFSETQ. The J segment lost 2 bases and the V segment lost 0 bases, leaving 9 bases of the junction unmatched. The CDR3 sequence: CASSLALLAGVWQETQYF. For the CDR3, the DNA is TGCGCCAGCAGCTTGGCCTTACTAGCGGGAGTGTGGCAAGAGACCCAGTACTTC.

Comment on this clone: Compared with germline, one end of the junction differs, possibly owing to a read error. The rearrangement joins TRBV7-7 to TRBJ2-2; 7 bases map to TRBD2. The V gene's germline CDR1 is SSHAT and CDR2 FNYEAQ (reference sequence). The CDR3 runs 14 residues. The CDR3: CASSERGSTGELFF. The CDR3 nucleotides are TGTGCTAGCAGCGAGCGGGGATCCACCGGGGAGCTGTTTTTT.

To note about this clone: The same CDR3 arises from other DNA sequences in this sample as well. This chain joins TRBV6-5 and TRBJ1-6; a weak D match, TRBD1 (6 bases). Germline V gene lookup returns CDR1 MNHEY and CDR2 SVGAGI. V was pared by 4 bases and J by 4 bases, with 14 bases between. The CDR3 consists of 16 residues. The CDR3 loop reads CASSSTGSSYNSPLHF. CDR3 bases: TGTGCCAGCAGTTCCACAGGGTCGAGTTATAATTCACCCCTCCACTTT.

V and J are TRBV30 and TRBJ2-5, with D tentatively TRBD1 (6 bases). Germline V gives CDR1 GTSNPN, CDR2 SVGIG (reference sequence). Trimming stripped 7 bases from V and 5 bases from J, with 17 bases between. This CDR3 has 13 residues. Here the CDR3 DNA reads TGTGCCTCGACCGCAGGGGCGGAGGAGACCCAGTACTTC. This codes for CASTAGAEETQYF.

The chain links TRBV11-2 to TRBJ1-5; no clear D gene. The CDR3 length is 13 residues. Trimming took 2 bases from V and 11 from J, leaving 13 bases between them. Germline V lookup: CDR1 SGHAT, CDR2 FQNNGV. As DNA, the CDR3 is TGTGCCAGCAGCTTAAACTCAGCGGTGGCCCAGCATTTT. Translated, it gives CASSLNSAVAQHF.

The chain joins TRBV2 to TRBJ2-7, with no clear D. V was trimmed by 5 bases and J by 3 bases, leaving 11 bases between them. The germline gives CDR1 SNHLY, CDR2 FYNNEI. The CDR3 is made up of 13 amino acids. CDR3 sequence (DNA): TGTGCCAGCAGTACAGTACGAATCTACGAGCAGTACTTC. This translates into CASSTVRIYEQYF.

V is TRBV11-2 and J is TRBJ1-1; D might be TRBD1 (5 bases). The germline V gene encodes CDR1 SGHAT and CDR2 FQNNGV. With 1 base removed from V and 1 base from J, the gap between germline ends came to 10 bases. CDR3 length equals 15 residues. CDR3 DNA sequence: TGTGCCAGCAGCTTAGCCCGACAGAGGAACACTGAAGCTTTCTTT. Encoded protein: CASSLARQRNTEAFF.

V gene TRBV7-9 combines with J gene TRBJ1-1; maybe TRBD1 (5 bases). Trimming removed 4 bases from V and 11 bases from J, with 17 bases in between. Germline CDR1 SEHNR, CDR2 FQNEAQ (reference sequence). This CDR3 region has 13 residues. The CDR3 coding sequence is TGTGCCAGCAGCTCAAAGGACACCTCAGGGGCTTTCTTT. This codes for CASSSKDTSGAFF.

The rearrangement uses TRBV11-1 and TRBJ2-1, with 11 bases fitting TRBD2. V dropped 6 bases and J dropped 7; count of bases not matched to a gene: 11. The germline V gene has CDR1 SGHAT and CDR2 FQDESV (reference sequence). The CDR3 has 16 amino acids. The CDR3 coding sequence is TGTGCCAGCAGTCGACCGGGACTAGCGGTTCGGAATGAGCAGTTCTTC. The encoded protein is CASSRPGLAVRNEQFF.

The V gene is TRBV2, the J gene TRBJ2-7; D might be TRBD1 (6 bases). The V gene's germline CDR1 is SNHLY and CDR2 FYNNEI. Deletions cut 6 bases from V and 1 base from J, with 13 bases between. This CDR3 has 14 residues. The CDR3 bases are TGTGCCAGCAGACTGACAGGATTTTCCTACGAGCAGTACTTC. It is translated as CASRLTGFSYEQYF.

This chain joins TRBV9 and TRBJ1-4; perhaps TRBD1 as D (6 bases). V lost 3 bases and J lost 3, with 15 bases in between. The CDR3 has 16 amino acids. Germline lookup yields CDR1 SGDLS and CDR2 YYNGEE. Here the CDR3 reads CASSALQGWANEKLFF. Written as DNA, the CDR3 is TGTGCCAGCAGCGCTTTACAGGGTTGGGCTAATGAAAAACTGTTTTTT. Complete variable domain (other parts from reference TRBV9 and TRBJ1-4): DSGVTQTPKHLITATGQRVTLRCSPRSGDLSVYWYQQSLDQGLQFLIQYYNGEERAKGNILERFSAQQFPDLHSELNLSSLELGDSALYFCASSALQGWANEKLFFGSGTQLSVL.

V gene TRBV25-1 combines with J gene TRBJ2-1; D unclear. The CDR3 has 14 residues. V was shortened by 3 bases and J by 3 bases, with 9 bases between the two germline ends. Per germline, CDR1 MGHDK and CDR2 SYGVNS. The CDR3 DNA follows: TGTGCCAGCAGTGACAGTAATTACTACAATGAGCAGTTCTTC. Translated, it gives CASSDSNYYNEQFF.

The chain employs TRBV11-2 and TRBJ2-7; 9 bases match TRBD1. Germline values: CDR1 SGHAT, CDR2 FQNNGV. This CDR3 is built from 16 residues. The V gene end was trimmed by 5 bases and the J gene end by 2 bases; junction bases not matched to a gene: 10. CDR3 DNA: TGTGCCAGCAGCCTCTGGGGACAGGGTGTCCCCTACGAGCAGTACTTC. Its protein is CASSLWGQGVPYEQYF.

The chain combines TRBV4-3 with TRBJ1-1; 7 bases agree with TRBD1. Per germline, CDR1 LGHNA and CDR2 YSLEER. V lost 4 bases and J lost 1; bases outside the gene matches: 3. The CDR3 consists of 14 residues. In DNA form, the CDR3 reads TGCGCCAGCAGCCGCGACAGGGCGAACACTGAAGCTTTCTTT. Its protein product is CASSRDRANTEAFF.

The chain combines TRBV7-9 with TRBJ1-4, with TRBD1 identical over 9 bases. This CDR3 is built from 16 residues. Germline V gene sequence: CDR1 SEHNR, CDR2 FQNEAQ (reference sequence). After removal of 6 bases from V and 8 bases from J, the junction contained 13 bases not matched to a gene. The CDR3 reads CASRQNPGQGGEKLFF. Written as DNA, the CDR3 is TGTGCCAGCAGACAAAATCCGGGACAGGGAGGCGAAAAACTGTTTTTT.

The rearrangement joins TRBV30 to TRBJ2-5; 9 positions match TRBD2. The CDR3 is 14 residues long. CDR1 and CDR2 (germline): GTSNPN, SVGIG (reference sequence). V shed 1 base and J 2 bases; nucleotides not matched to a gene: 2. This CDR3 reads CAWSGAGGQETQYF. The CDR3 nucleotides read TGTGCCTGGAGTGGGGCGGGGGGGCAAGAGACCCAGTACTTC.

The rearrangement links TRBV5-6 to TRBJ1-1; TRBD1 agrees at 7 bases. The V gene end was trimmed by 2 bases and the J gene end by 1 base; junction bases not matched to a gene: 5. Germline CDR1 and CDR2: SGHDT and YYEEEE. CDR3 length: 15 residues. The CDR3 protein is CASSLLGQQNTEAFF. The CDR3 nucleotides are TGTGCCAGCAGCTTACTGGGACAGCAGAACACTGAAGCTTTCTTT.

J is TRBJ1-2 and V is TRBV30, with 7 positions matching TRBD1. The V and J ends lost 0 bases and 4 bases, in that order; junction bases with no gene match: 5. Looked up from germline, CDR1 is GTSNPN and CDR2 is SVGIG (reference sequence). This CDR3 is 14 amino acids long. The chain's CDR3 is CAWSVQGGAYGYTF. CDR3 nucleotides: TGTGCCTGGAGTGTACAAGGGGGCGCCTATGGCTACACCTTC.

This sequence joins TRBV2 and TRBJ2-3; 10 positions agree with TRBD1. Germline V gene lookup returns CDR1 SNHLY and CDR2 FYNNEI. This CDR3 region has 14 residues. With V trimmed by 8 bases and J by 5 bases, 7 bases remained unmatched. In DNA, the CDR3 is TGTGCCAGCGTGTGGGACAGGGGAGGAGATACGCAGTATTTT. Amino acids: CASVWDRGGDTQYF.

This clone came up once. The rearrangement joins TRBV3-1 (or the pseudogene TRBV3-2) to TRBJ2-1, with 11 bases identical to TRBD2. Germline lookup yields CDR1 LGHDT and CDR2 YNNKEL (reference sequence). The CDR3 covers 18 residues. V shed 1 base, J shed 4 bases, and the junction held 9 bases outside the gene matches. CDR3 DNA: TGTGCCAGCAGCCAAGTAATGGGCCTAGCGGGAGGTTACAATGAGCAGTTCTTC. The encoded protein is CASSQVMGLAGGYNEQFF.

This clone was recorded only once. This sequence joins TRBV7-6 and TRBJ1-3, with D unclear. The V gene's germline CDR1 is SGHVS and CDR2 FNYEAQ. CDR3 size: 16 residues. V was trimmed by 1 base and J by 0 bases, leaving 10 bases between them. CDR3 in amino acids: CASSLGLSHSGNTIYF. DNA of the CDR3: TGTGCCAGCAGCTTAGGTCTCTCACACTCTGGAAACACCATATATTTT. Full variable domain (outside the CDR3, taken from reference TRBV7-6 and TRBJ1-3): GAGVSQSPRYKVTKRGQDVALRCDPISGHVSLYWYRQALGQGPEFLTYFNYEAQQDKSGLPNDRFSAERPEGSISTLTIQRTEQRDSAMYRCASSLGLSHSGNTIYFGEGSWLTVV.